This entry concerns a single T cell receptor beta chain. The data stem from a study of blood T cell repertoires in COVID-19. Whole-study context: Samples representing acute and convalescent COVID-19 were sourced from the United States, Italy and Spain. T cells, B-cell-depleted T cells, or PBMCs supplied cDNA or gDNA.

Trimming pared 4 bases from V and 2 bases from J, leaving 10 bases between. The CDR3 loop spans 13 amino acids. Germline CDR1 is SGHRS and CDR2 is YFSETQ. Study processing details: Amplification from reference gene primers served as the basis for estimated nucleated cell counts. Assay: immunoSEQ multiplex PCR; the TCRdb copy retains only in-frame clones and omits some. V, J and clone size are those of that table, while D and trimming were read from the DNA. The sample consists of under 85,000 clones, around 88% of them appearing once. V gene TRBV5-1 combines with J gene TRBJ2-7, with D perhaps TRBD1 (6 bases). The origin of this receptor is a man older than 75 with active or convalescent COVID-19. Sample: peripheral blood. The chain's CDR3 is CASSTDSAYEQYF. The CDR3 DNA reads TGCGCCAGCAGCACGGACAGTGCCTACGAGCAGTACTTC.